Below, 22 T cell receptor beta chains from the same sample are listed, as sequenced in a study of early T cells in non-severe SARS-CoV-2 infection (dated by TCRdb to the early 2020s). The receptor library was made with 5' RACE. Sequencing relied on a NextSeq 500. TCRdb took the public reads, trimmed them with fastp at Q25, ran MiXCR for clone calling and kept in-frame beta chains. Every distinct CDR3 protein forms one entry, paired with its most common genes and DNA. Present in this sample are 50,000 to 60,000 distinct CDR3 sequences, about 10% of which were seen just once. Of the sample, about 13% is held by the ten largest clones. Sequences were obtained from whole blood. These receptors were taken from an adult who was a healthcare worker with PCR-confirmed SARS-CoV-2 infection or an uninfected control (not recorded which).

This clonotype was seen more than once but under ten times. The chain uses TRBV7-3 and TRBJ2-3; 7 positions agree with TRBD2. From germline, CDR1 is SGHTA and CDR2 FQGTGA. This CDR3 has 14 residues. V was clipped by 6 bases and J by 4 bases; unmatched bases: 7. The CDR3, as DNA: TGTGCCAGCAGTGCGGGGGTGGGTCCAGATACGCAGTATTTT. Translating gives CASSAGVGPDTQYF. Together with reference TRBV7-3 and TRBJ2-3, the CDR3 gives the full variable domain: GAGVSQTPSNKVTEKGKYVELRCDPISGHTALYWYRQSLGQGPEFLIYFQGTGAADDSGLPNDRFFAVRPEGSVSTLKIQRTERGDSAVYLCASSAGVGPDTQYFGPGTRLTVL.

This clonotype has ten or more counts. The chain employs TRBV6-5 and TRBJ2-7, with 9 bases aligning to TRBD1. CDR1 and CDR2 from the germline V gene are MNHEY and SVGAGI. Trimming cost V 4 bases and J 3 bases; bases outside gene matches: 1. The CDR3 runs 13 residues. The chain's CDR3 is CASSSTGGYEQYF. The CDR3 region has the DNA TGTGCCAGCAGTTCGACAGGGGGCTACGAGCAGTACTTC.

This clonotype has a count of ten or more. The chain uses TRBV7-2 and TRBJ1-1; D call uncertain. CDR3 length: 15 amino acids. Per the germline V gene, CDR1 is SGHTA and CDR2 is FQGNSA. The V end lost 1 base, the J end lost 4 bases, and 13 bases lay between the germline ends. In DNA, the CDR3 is TGTGCCAGCAGCTTAGATAGGGAGATTCCCACTGAAGCTTTCTTT. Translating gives CASSLDREIPTEAFF.

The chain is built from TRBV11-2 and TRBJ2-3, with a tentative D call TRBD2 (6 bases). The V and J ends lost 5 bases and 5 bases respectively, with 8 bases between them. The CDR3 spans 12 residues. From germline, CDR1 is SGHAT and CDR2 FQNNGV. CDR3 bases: TGTGCCAGCAGCCACGGGGGAGATACGCAGTATTTT. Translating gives CASSHGGDTQYF.

The chain's CDR3 is CASSYSGGAGIDSPLHF. Here the CDR3 DNA reads TGTGCCAGCAGTTACTCTGGGGGGGCGGGAATCGATTCACCCCTCCACTTT. V usage is TRBV6-5 and J usage is TRBJ1-6, with D perhaps TRBD1 (6 bases). V was pared by 0 bases and J by 8 bases, with 17 bases between. CDR1 and CDR2 (germline): MNHEY, SVGAGI. This CDR3 region has 17 residues.

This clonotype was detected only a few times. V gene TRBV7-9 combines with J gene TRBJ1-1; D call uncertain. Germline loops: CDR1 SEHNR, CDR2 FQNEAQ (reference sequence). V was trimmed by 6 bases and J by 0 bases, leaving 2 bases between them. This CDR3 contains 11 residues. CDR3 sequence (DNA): TGTGCCAGCAGTATGAACACTGAAGCTTTCTTT. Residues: CASSMNTEAFF.

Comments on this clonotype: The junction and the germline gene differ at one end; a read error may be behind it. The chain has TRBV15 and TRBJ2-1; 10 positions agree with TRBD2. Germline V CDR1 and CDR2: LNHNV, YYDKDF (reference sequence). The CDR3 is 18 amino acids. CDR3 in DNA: TGTGTCACCAGCAGAGCCCCGACAGCGGGGGGGTCCTACAATGAGCAGTTCTTC. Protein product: CVTSRAPTAGGSYNEQFF.

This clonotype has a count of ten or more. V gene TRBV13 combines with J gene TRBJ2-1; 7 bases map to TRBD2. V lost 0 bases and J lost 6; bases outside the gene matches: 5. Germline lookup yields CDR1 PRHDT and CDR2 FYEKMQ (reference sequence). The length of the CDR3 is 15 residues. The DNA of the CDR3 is TGTGCCAGCAGCTTAGGGACTAGCCTCAGCAATGAGCAGTTCTTC. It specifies CASSLGTSLSNEQFF.

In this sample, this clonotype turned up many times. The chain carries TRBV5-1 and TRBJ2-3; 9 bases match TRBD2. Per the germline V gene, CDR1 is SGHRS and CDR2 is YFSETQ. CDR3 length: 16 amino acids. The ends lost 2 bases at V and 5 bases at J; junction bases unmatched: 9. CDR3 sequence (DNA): TGCGCCAGCAGCTTCCGCGGTAGCGGGAGAGAAGATACGCAGTATTTT. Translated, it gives CASSFRGSGREDTQYF.

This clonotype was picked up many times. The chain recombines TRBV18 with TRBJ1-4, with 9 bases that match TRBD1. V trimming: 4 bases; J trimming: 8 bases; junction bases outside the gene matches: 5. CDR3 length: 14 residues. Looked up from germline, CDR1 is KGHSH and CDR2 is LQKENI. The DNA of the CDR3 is TGTGCCAGCTCACGGACAGGGGAGAACGAAAAACTGTTTTTT. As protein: CASSRTGENEKLFF.

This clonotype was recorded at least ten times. The CDR3 spells CSVAGTGEEGARDTQYF. CDR3 nucleotides: TGCAGCGTTGCGGGGACGGGAGAAGAGGGGGCTCGAGATACGCAGTATTTT. The chain has TRBV29-1 and TRBJ2-3; TRBD1 is a possible D gene (7 bases). Trimming took off 4 bases at V and 5 bases at J, with 25 bases between the two ends. Germline V gives CDR1 SQVTM, CDR2 ANQGSEA. This CDR3 contains 17 residues.

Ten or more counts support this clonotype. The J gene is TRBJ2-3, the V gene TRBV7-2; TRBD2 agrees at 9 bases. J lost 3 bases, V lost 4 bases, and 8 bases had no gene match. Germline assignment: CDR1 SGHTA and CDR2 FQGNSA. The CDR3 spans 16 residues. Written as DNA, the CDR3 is TGTGCCAGCAGCTCCTCTGGGGGACTAGCAACAGATACGCAGTATTTT. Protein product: CASSSSGGLATDTQYF.

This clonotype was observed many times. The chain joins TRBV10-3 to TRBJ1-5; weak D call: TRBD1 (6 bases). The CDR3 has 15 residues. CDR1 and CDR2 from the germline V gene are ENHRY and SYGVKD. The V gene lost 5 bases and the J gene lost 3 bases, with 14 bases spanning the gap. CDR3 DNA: TGTGCCATCAGTCCAGGGGAGGGGGACAATCAGCCCCAGCATTTT. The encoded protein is CAISPGEGDNQPQHF.

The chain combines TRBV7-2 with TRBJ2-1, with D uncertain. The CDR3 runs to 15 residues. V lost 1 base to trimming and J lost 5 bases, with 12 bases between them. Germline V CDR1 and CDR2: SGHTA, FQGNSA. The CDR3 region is CASSLGTARNNEQFF. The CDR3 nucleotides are TGTGCCAGCAGCTTAGGTACCGCCCGGAACAATGAGCAGTTCTTC.

In nucleotides, the CDR3 is TGTGCCAGCAGTCGCGCTTTGGGGGCCAGCCCGTTTTTATCTTCTGGAAACACCATATATTTT. This codes for CASSRALGASPFLSSGNTIYF. The chain recombines TRBV6-5 with TRBJ1-3; tentative D call: TRBD1 (6 bases). Germline CDR1 reads MNHEY; CDR2 reads SVGAGI. This CDR3 has 21 residues. Between the trimmed V and J ends, which lost 5 bases and 1 base, there was a span of 30 bases.

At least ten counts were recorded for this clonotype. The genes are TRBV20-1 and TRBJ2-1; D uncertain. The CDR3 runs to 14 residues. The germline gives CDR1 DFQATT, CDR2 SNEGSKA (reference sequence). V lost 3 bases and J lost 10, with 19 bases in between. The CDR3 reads CSASGSSLLGEQFF. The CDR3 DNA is TGCAGTGCTAGTGGAAGTAGCCTCCTCGGGGAGCAGTTCTTC.

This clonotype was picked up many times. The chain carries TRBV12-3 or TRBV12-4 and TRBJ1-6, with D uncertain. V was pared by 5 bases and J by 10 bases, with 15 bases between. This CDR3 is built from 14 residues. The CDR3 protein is CASSILGEESPLHF. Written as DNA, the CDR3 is TGTGCCAGCAGTATACTGGGAGAAGAATCACCCCTCCACTTT.

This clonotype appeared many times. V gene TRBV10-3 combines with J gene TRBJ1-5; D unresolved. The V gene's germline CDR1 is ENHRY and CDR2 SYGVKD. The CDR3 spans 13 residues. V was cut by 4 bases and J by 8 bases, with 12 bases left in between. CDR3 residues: CAISGTPQEPQHF. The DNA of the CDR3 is TGTGCCATCAGTGGGACCCCCCAAGAGCCCCAGCATTTT.

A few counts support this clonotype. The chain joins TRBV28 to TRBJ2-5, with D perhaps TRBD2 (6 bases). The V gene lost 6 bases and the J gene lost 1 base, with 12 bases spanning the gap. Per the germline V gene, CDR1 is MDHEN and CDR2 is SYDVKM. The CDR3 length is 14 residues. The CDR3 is CASSPGSRQETQYF. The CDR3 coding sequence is TGTGCCAGCAGCCCCGGGAGCCGCCAAGAGACCCAGTACTTC. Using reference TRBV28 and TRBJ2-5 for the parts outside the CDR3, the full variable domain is DVKVTQSSRYLVKRTGEKVFLECVQDMDHENMFWYRQDPGLGLRLIYFSYDVKMKEKGDIPEGYSVSREKKERFSLILESASTNQTSMYLCASSPGSRQETQYFGPGTRLLVL.

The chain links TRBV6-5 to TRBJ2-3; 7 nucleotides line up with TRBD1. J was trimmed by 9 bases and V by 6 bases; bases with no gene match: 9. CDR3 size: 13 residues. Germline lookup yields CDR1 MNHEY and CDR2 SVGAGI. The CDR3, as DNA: TGTGCCAGCAGAGGCTACTCACAGGGGACGCAGTATTTT. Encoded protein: CASRGYSQGTQYF.

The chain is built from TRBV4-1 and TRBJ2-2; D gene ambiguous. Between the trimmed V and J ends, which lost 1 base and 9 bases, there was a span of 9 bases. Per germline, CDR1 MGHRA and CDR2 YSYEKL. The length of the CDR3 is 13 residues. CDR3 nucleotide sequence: TGCGCCAGCAGCCAAGTTACCCGACGGGAGCTGTTTTTT. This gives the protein CASSQVTRRELFF.

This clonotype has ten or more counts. The chain's CDR3 is CASSPTDRGEAFF. Written as DNA, the CDR3 is TGTGCCAGCAGCCCAACCGACAGGGGAGAAGCTTTCTTT. This chain links TRBV7-8 with TRBJ1-1, with 8 bases identical to TRBD1. The CDR3 has 13 residues. From germline, CDR1 is SGHVS and CDR2 FQNEAQ. With 5 bases clipped from V and 8 bases from J, the junction kept 7 bases outside the gene matches.